This T cell receptor beta chain originates from a study of OX40 agonist ivuxolimab in advanced cancers. Across the whole study: The dose of intravenous ivuxolimab that patients received every 2 weeks ranged from 0.01 to 10 mg/kg. Study-level points and caveats: Determination of antigen specificity was not performed for the expanded peripheral T cells. More expanded clones were seen, on average, in CD8+ T cells than in CD4+.

This CDR3 spans 15 amino acids. Germline loops: CDR1 MRHNA, CDR2 SNTAGT. Trimming removed 3 bases from V and 0 bases from J, with 8 bases in between. In regard to this clone: The antigen is undetermined.

Repertoires were generated with immunoSEQ multiplex PCR, while TCRdb's copy carries only in-frame clones and drops some. The sample holds about 76,000 clones, about 85% seen once. Sample: CD4+ or CD8+ T cells sorted from blood, taken in a trial of the OX40 agonist ivuxolimab. This TCR came from an adult with an advanced solid tumor such as melanoma, head and neck, liver or kidney cancer. The rearrangement uses TRBV6-4 and TRBJ2-2, with D perhaps matching TRBD2 (6 bases). The chain's CDR3 is CASSESGANTGELFF. CDR3 DNA: TGTGCCAGCAGTGAGTCGGGGGCGAACACCGGGGAGCTGTTTTTT.